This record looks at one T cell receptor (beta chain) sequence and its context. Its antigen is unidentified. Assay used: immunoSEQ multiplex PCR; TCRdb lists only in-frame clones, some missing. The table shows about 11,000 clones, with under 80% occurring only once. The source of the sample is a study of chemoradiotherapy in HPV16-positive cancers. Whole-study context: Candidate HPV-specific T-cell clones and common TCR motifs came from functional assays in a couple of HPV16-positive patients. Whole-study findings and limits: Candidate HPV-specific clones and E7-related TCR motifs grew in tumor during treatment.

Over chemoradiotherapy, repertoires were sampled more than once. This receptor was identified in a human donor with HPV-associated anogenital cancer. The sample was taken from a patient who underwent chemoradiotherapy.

CDR3 bases: TGTGCCAGCTCGCCGACGGGGGGGGATAATTCACCCCTCCACTTT. Translating gives CASSPTGGDNSPLHF. The rearrangement uses TRBV18 and TRBJ1-6; D is perhaps TRBD1 (5 bases). Germline V gives CDR1 KGHSH, CDR2 LQKENI. The CDR3 contains 15 residues. The germline V and J ends were trimmed by 6 bases and 5 bases, with 14 bases remaining between them.